Below, 7 T cell receptor beta chains from the same sample are listed, as sequenced in a study of T cells in Graves' hyperthyroidism and ophthalmopathy. Amplification targeted TCR beta CDR3 regions from RNA transcripts. Carried out on the TCR CDR3, a first-round RT-PCR used the HTBI primer set. TCRdb ran MiXCR on the multiplex PCR reads and lists one entry per CDR3 protein. The table has nearly 600,000 distinct CDR3 sequences, about 14% seen once. The sequencing sample was made of blood. All receptors come from a woman in her late teens or twenties with Graves' ophthalmopathy.

This clonotype appeared many times. This chain connects TRBV11-3 to TRBJ2-1; TRBD2 matches 10 bases. This CDR3 has 24 amino acids. The germline CDR1 and CDR2 sequences are SGHNT and YENEEA. The J segment lost 1 base and the V segment lost 5 bases, leaving 29 bases of the junction unmatched. The CDR3 DNA sequence: TGTGCCAGCAGCCAAGATGTTGGGGCTTTCCTTAGCGGGAGGATCTTAGGGTCCTACAATGAGCAGTTCTTC. Residues: CASSQDVGAFLSGRILGSYNEQFF.

Of note for this clonotype: A much larger clonotype is one base distant, so this may be a read error. The chain has TRBV30 and TRBJ2-5; D perhaps matches TRBD1 (6 bases). Looked up from germline, CDR1 is GTSNPN and CDR2 is SVGIG (reference sequence). The CDR3 covers 13 residues. The CDR3 DNA sequence: TGTGCCTGGAGTAAACAGGGTAGAGAGACCCGGTACTTC. This gives the protein CAWSKQGRETRYF. The whole variable domain, filled in from reference TRBV30 and TRBJ2-5, reads SQTIHQWPATLVQPVGSPLSLECTVEGTSNPNLYWYRQAAGRGLQLLFYSVGIGQISSEVPQNLSASRPQDRQFILSSKKLLLSDSGFYLCAWSKQGRETRYFGPGTRLLVL.

This clonotype showed up many times. The genes are TRBV28 and TRBJ2-7, with a possible D match to TRBD1 (6 bases). The V gene lost 8 bases and the J gene lost 1 base, with 15 bases spanning the gap. Germline values: CDR1 MDHEN, CDR2 SYDVKM. This CDR3 is 14 amino acids long. The CDR3, as DNA: TGTGCCAGCGGAGACAGGAGCTTATCCTACGAGCAGTACTTC. It codes for CASGDRSLSYEQYF.

The gene calls are TRBV9 and TRBJ2-5; the D gene is possibly TRBD2 (6 bases). The CDR3 covers 14 residues. Trimming took 4 bases from V and 4 from J, leaving 14 bases between them. The V gene's germline CDR1 is SGDLS and CDR2 YYNGEE. The CDR3, as DNA: TGTGCCAGCAGCTCGACAGTGGGGGGAGAGACCCAGTACTTC. The encoded protein is CASSSTVGGETQYF.

This clonotype was seen many times. V is TRBV20-1 and J is TRBJ1-1, with 8 bases identical to TRBD1. V trimming: 0 bases; J trimming: 6 bases; junction bases outside the gene matches: 6. Germline V gene sequence: CDR1 DFQATT, CDR2 SNEGSKA (reference sequence). The CDR3 totals 14 residues. The CDR3 region has the DNA TGCAGTGCTAGAGAGGCGGGGACAGGTCCTGAAGCTTTCTTT. Protein sequence: CSAREAGTGPEAFF.

In its sample, this clonotype was seen a few times. The chain has TRBV20-1 and TRBJ2-3; D ambiguous. The CDR3 spans 14 residues. V gave up 5 bases and J gave up 0 bases, with 12 bases separating them. The germline CDR1 and CDR2 sequences are DFQATT and SNEGSKA (reference sequence). The CDR3 sequence is CSAVDGQSTDTQYF. The CDR3 coding sequence is TGCAGTGCTGTAGACGGGCAAAGCACAGATACGCAGTATTTT.

There are many counts of this clonotype. This chain links TRBV5-1 with TRBJ1-1; 10 nucleotides agree with TRBD1. J gave up 4 bases and V 4 bases, and 4 bases lay outside the gene matches. The CDR3 has 14 residues. CDR1 and CDR2 (germline): SGHRS, YFSETQ. CDR3 residues: CASSRDRGGTEAFF. CDR3 coding DNA: TGCGCCAGCAGCCGGGACAGGGGCGGCACTGAAGCTTTCTTT.